The entry below gives a single T cell receptor beta chain sequence along with its context. Germline values: CDR1 SGHDN, CDR2 FVKESK. The CDR3 runs to 17 residues. V lost 1 base and J 3 bases, leaving 19 bases between the germline ends. The protocol was immunoSEQ multiplex PCR, while the TCRdb copy is restricted to in-frame clones and leaves out a portion. The sample contains roughly 150,000 clones, 70% to 85% of which appear only once. The data are from a study of blood T cell repertoires in COVID-19. V gene TRBV14 combines with J gene TRBJ2-7, with a weak D call TRBD2 (6 bases). The sequence came from a woman in her seventies in a cohort exposed to, infected with or recovered from COVID-19 (not recorded which). Source material: PBMCs or T cells enriched from blood (not recorded which). The CDR3 region is CASSQGGEKGYLYEQYF. The DNA for the CDR3 is TGTGCCAGCAGCCAAGGGGGGGAGAAGGGCTATCTCTACGAGCAGTACTTC.